The source of this T cell receptor beta chain is a study of blood T cell repertoires in COVID-19. Study context: COVID-19 samples from acute and convalescent phases originated in the United States, Italy and Spain. T cells, B-cell-depleted T cells, or PBMCs provided the cDNA or gDNA that served as material.

In the original workflow: Counts of nucleated cells, estimated from reference gene primer amplification, were obtained. Only in-frame clones appear in the TCRdb table, and some are missing; sequencing was by immunoSEQ multiplex PCR. That table gives V, J and clone size, and the DNA gave D and trimming. This sample yields roughly 100,000 clones, of which around 88% are seen a single time; around 2% belongs to the top ten. CDR1 is SGHRS and CDR2 is YFSETQ in the germline V gene. CDR3 size: 15 residues. Trimming took 4 bases from V and 5 from J; bases not matched to a gene: 9. The clonotype originates from a man in his fifties with COVID-19, enrolled during active disease. Material: peripheral blood. The V and J genes are TRBV5-1 and TRBJ1-5; TRBD1 agrees at 7 bases. The CDR3 nucleotides read TGCGCCAGCAGCCCAGGGGGAGACAGCTATCAGCCCCAGCATTTT. This gives the protein CASSPGGDSYQPQHF.